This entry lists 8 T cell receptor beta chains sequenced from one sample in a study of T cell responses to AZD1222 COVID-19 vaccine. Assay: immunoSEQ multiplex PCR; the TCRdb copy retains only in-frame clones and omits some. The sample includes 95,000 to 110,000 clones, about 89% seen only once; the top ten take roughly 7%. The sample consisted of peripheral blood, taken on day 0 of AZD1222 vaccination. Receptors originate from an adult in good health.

Here the CDR3 reads CASSQGKGGSPVTQYF. The CDR3 nucleotides are TGCGCCAGCAGCCAAGGAAAGGGAGGGTCCCCAGTTACGCAGTATTTT. The chain combines TRBV4-1 with TRBJ2-3; 7 bases align to TRBD2. Trimming took 1 base from V and 8 from J; bases not matched to a gene: 12. The length of the CDR3 is 16 residues. Germline V lookup: CDR1 MGHRA, CDR2 YSYEKL.

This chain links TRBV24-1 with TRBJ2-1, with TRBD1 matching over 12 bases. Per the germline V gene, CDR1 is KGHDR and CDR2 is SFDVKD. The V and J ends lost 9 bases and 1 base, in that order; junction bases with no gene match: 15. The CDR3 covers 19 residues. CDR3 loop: CATLVRDRGQKASYNEQFF. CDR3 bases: TGTGCCACCCTTGTCCGGGACAGGGGGCAGAAGGCTTCCTACAATGAGCAGTTCTTC.

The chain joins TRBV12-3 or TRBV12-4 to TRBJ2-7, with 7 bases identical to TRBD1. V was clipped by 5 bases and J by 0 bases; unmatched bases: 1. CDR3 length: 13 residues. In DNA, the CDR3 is TGTGCCAGCAGTAGGACAGGCTCCTACGAGCAGTACTTC. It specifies CASSRTGSYEQYF.

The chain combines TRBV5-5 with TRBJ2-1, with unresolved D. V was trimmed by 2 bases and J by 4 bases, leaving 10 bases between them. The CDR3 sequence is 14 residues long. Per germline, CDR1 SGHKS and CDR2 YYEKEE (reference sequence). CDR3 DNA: TGTGCCAGCAGCTTAGATAGCTGGTACAATGAGCAGTTCTTC. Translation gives CASSLDSWYNEQFF. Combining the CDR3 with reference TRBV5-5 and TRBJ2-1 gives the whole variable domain DAGVTQSPTHLIKTRGQQVTLRCSPISGHKSVSWYQQVLGQGPQFIFQYYEKEERGRGNFPDRFSARQFPNYSSELNVNALLLGDSALYLCASSLDSWYNEQFFGPGTRLTVL.

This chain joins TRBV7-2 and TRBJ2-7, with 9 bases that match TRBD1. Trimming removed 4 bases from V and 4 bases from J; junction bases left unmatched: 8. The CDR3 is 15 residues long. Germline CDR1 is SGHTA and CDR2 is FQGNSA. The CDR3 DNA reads TGTGCCAGCAGCTCGATCACAGGGGGCAGATACGAGCAGTACTTC. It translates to CASSSITGGRYEQYF.

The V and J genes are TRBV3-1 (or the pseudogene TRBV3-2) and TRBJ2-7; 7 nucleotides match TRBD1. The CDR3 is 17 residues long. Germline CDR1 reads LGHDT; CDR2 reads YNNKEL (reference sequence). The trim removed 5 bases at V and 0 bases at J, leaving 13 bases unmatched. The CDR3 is CASSESMRWDSSYEQYF. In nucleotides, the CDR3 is TGTGCCAGCAGCGAAAGTATGAGATGGGACAGCTCCTACGAGCAGTACTTC.

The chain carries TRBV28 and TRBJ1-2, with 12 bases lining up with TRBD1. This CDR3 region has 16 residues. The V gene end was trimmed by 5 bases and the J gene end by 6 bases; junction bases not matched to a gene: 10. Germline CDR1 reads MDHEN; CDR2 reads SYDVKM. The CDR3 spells CASSTQPGQGANGYTF. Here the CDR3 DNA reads TGTGCCAGCAGTACCCAACCGGGACAGGGGGCAAATGGCTACACCTTC.

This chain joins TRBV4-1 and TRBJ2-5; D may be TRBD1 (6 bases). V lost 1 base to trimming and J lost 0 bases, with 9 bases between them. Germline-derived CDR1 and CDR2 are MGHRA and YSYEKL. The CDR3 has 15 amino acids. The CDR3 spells CASSQAPGDQETQYF. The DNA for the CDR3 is TGCGCCAGCAGCCAAGCCCCAGGGGACCAAGAGACCCAGTACTTC.